The 5 T cell receptor beta chains below were found in one sample sequenced in a study of shared clonotypes between healthy human individuals. TCRdb's copy holds only in-frame clones and misses some; the assay was immunoSEQ multiplex PCR. Of 400,000 to 500,000 clones listed, 70% to 80% are singletons. The sequenced sample consisted of PBMCs. The origin of the receptors is a woman in her thirties or forties in good health. Some clones in this sample may be carry-over from other donors' samples.

The chain recombines TRBV6-5 with TRBJ1-2; 11 bases match TRBD1. Germline lookup yields CDR1 MNHEY and CDR2 SVGAGI. There are 15 residues in the CDR3. V shed 2 bases and J 7 bases; nucleotides not matched to a gene: 6. CDR3: CASSYRGTGGFGYTF. The CDR3 DNA follows: TGTGCCAGCAGTTACCGTGGGACAGGGGGTTTTGGCTACACCTTC.

This clone appeared a few times. Other DNA sequences of this sample code for an identical CDR3. This rearrangement joins TRBV10-3 to TRBJ2-1; D gene uncertain. This CDR3 is 14 amino acids long. From germline, CDR1 is ENHRY and CDR2 SYGVKD. The V gene lost 0 bases and the J gene lost 3 bases, with 6 bases spanning the gap. CDR3 residues: CAISESGFYNEQFF. CDR3 nucleotides: TGTGCCATCAGTGAGTCGGGGTTCTACAATGAGCAGTTCTTC.

Comment on this clone: This sequence is one base from a far larger clone and is likely a read error. The sample holds other DNA sequences that translate to the same CDR3. V gene TRBV28 combines with J gene TRBJ1-2; 7 bases align to TRBD1. With V trimmed by 6 bases and J by 3 bases, 13 bases remained unmatched. Germline CDR1 MDHEN, CDR2 SYDVKM. CDR3 length: 16 amino acids. The CDR3 region is CASRSLRQGVYYGYTF. The DNA for the CDR3 is TGTGCCAGCAGATCCCTTAGGCAGGGGGTTTACTATGGCTACACCTTC.

Worth noting for this clone: One end of the junction varies from germline; a read error may be responsible. This chain joins TRBV19 and TRBJ2-5; 7 bases map to TRBD1. The germline V gene has CDR1 LNHDA and CDR2 SQIVND (reference sequence). The CDR3 is made up of 13 amino acids. CDR3 amino acids: CASSVDRAETQYF. The CDR3, as DNA: TGTGCCAGTAGTGTAGACAGGGCAGAGACCCAGTACTTC.

The chain joins TRBV10-3 to TRBJ1-2; D ambiguous. The CDR3 totals 14 residues. V shed 8 bases and J shed 0 bases, with 13 bases lying between them. The germline V gene has CDR1 ENHRY and CDR2 SYGVKD. The CDR3: CAIRMEVANYGYTF. The CDR3 region has the DNA TGTGCCATCCGCATGGAAGTAGCTAACTATGGCTACACCTTC.